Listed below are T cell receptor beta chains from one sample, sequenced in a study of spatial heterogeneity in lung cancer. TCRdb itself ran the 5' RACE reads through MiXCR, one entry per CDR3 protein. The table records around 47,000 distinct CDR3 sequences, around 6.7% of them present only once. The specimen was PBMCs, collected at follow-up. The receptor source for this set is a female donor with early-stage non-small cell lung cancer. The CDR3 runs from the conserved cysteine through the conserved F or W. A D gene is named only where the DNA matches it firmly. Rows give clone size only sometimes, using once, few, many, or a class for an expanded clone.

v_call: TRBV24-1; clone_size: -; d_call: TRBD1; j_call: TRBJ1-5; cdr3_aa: CATSERGQGSNQPQHF; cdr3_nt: TGTGCCACCAGTGAGCGTGGACAGGGTAGCAATCAGCCCCAGCATTTT
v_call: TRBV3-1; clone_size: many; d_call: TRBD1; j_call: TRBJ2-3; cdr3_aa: CASSQKQGFTQYF; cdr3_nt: TGTGCCAGCAGCCAGAAACAGGGGTTTACGCAGTATTTT
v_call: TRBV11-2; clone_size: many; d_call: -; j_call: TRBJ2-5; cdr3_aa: CASSFSHQETQYF; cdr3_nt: TGTGCCAGCAGCTTCTCACATCAAGAGACCCAGTACTTC
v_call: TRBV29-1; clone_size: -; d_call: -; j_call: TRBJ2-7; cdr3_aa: CSVSGTEDYAQYF; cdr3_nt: TGCAGCGTTAGCGGGACAGAAGACTACGCGCAGTACTTC
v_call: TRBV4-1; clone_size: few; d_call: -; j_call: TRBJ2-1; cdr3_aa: CASSQEGTRRNYNEQFF; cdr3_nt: TGCGCCAGCAGCCAAGAAGGGACAAGACGTAACTACAATGAGCAGTTCTTC
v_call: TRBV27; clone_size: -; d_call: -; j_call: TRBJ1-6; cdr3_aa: CASTYKRESPNSPLHF; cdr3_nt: TGTGCCAGCACCTATAAGAGGGAATCGCCTAATTCACCCCTCCACTTT
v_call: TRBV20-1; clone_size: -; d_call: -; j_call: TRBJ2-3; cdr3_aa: CSARRREGIGTQYF; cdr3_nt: TGCAGTGCTCGTAGAAGAGAGGGGATAGGTACGCAGTATTTT
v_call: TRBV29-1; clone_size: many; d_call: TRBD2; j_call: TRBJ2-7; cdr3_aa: CSVSSGGLSYEQYF; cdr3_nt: TGCAGCGTCTCTAGCGGGGGCCTTTCCTACGAGCAGTACTTC
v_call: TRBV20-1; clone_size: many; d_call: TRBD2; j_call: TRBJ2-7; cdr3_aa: CSARIGSSGGYF; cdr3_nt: TGCAGTGCTAGAATCGGGTCATCGGGGGGGTACTTC
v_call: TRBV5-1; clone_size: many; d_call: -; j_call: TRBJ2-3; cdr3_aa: CASSLEARLQYF; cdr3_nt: TGCGCCAGCAGCTTGGAGGCTAGGCTTCAGTATTTT
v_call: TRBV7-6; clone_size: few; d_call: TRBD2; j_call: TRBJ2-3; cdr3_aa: CASSSPSGGPHLLADTQYF; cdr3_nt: TGTGCCAGCAGCTCCCCCAGCGGGGGGCCCCACCTGCTCGCAGATACGCAGTATTTT
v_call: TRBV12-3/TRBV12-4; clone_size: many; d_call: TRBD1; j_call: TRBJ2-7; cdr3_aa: CASRASWSRDRGFHEQYF; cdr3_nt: TGTGCCAGCAGGGCCTCCTGGAGTCGGGACAGGGGGTTCCACGAGCAGTACTTC
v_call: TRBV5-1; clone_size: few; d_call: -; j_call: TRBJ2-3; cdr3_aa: CASSFGNLGTDTQYF; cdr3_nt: TGCGCCAGCAGCTTTGGAAACCTGGGGACAGATACGCAGTATTTT
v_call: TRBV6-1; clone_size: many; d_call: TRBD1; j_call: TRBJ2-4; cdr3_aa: CASSRKGQGQYF; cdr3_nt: TGTGCCAGCAGCCGGAAAGGACAGGGACAGTACTTC
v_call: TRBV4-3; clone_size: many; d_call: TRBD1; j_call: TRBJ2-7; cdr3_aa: CASSQDWPQGSHEQYF; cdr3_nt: TGCGCCAGCAGCCAGGACTGGCCACAGGGGTCCCACGAGCAGTACTTC
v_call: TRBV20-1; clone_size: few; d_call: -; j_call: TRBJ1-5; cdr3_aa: CSATIDGDQPQHF; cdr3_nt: TGCAGTGCTACTATCGACGGCGATCAGCCCCAGCATTTT
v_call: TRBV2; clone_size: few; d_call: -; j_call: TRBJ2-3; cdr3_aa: CASSGQLPGTDTQYF; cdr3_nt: TGTGCCAGCAGTGGTCAGCTACCTGGTACAGATACGCAGTATTTT
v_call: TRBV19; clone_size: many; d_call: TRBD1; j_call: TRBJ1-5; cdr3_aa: CAISGTGQQPQHF; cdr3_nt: TGTGCCATTTCCGGGACAGGGCAGCAGCCCCAGCATTTT
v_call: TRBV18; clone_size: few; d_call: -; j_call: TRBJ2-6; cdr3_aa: CASSRWDLSAGANVLTF; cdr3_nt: TGTGCCAGCTCGCGATGGGACCTTTCGGCTGGGGCCAACGTCCTGACTTTC
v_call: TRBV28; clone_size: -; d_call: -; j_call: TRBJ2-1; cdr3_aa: CASIRSNEQFF; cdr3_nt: TGTGCCAGCATCCGATCTAATGAGCAGTTCTTC
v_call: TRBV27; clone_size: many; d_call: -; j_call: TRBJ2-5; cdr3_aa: CASSFNGGVRETQYF; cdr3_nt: TGTGCCAGCAGTTTCAACGGGGGCGTTAGGGAGACCCAGTACTTC
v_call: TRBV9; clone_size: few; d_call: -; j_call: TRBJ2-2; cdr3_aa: CASSFQWPVANTGELFF; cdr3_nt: TGTGCCAGCAGCTTCCAGTGGCCCGTCGCGAACACCGGGGAGCTGTTTTTT
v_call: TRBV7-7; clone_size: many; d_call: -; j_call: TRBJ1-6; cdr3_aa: CASSCPGPSSYNSPLHF; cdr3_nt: TGTGCTAGCAGTTGCCCGGGCCCCAGCTCCTATAATTCACCCCTCCACTTT
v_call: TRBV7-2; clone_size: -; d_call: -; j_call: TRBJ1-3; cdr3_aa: CASSGFYSGNTIYF; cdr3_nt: TGTGCCAGCAGCGGATTTTACTCTGGAAACACCATATATTTT
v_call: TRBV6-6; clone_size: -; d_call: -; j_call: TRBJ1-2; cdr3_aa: CASSPGYGGYTF; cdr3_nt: TGTGCCAGCAGTCCCGGTTACGGCGGCTACACCTTC
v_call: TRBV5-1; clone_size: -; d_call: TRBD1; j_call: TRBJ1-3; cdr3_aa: CASSLGQGGGNTIYF; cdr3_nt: TGCGCCAGCAGCTTGGGACAGGGAGGTGGAAACACCATATATTTT
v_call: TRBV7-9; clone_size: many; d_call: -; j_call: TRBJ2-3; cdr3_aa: CASSGEWETDTQYF; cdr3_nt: TGTGCCAGCAGCGGGGAATGGGAAACAGATACGCAGTATTTT
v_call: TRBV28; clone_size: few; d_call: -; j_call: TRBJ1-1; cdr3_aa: CASRLTSEAFF; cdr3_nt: TGTGCCAGCAGGCTGACTTCTGAAGCTTTCTTT
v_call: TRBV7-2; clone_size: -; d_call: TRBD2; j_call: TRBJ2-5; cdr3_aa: CASSFLAGVGETQYF; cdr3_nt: TGTGCCAGCAGCTTTCTAGCGGGAGTCGGAGAGACCCAGTACTTC
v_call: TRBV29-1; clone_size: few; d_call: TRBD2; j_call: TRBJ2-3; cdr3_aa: CSVVGSGGSRGIDTQYF; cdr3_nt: TGCAGCGTTGTGGGTAGCGGGGGATCACGGGGGATAGATACGCAGTATTTT
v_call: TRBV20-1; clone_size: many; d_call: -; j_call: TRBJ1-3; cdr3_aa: CSEETPSGNTIYF; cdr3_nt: TGCAGTGAGGAGACTCCTTCTGGAAACACCATATATTTT
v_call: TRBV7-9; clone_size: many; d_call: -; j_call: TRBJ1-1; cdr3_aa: CASSSISTEAFF; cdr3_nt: TGTGCCAGCAGCTCGATATCCACTGAAGCTTTCTTT
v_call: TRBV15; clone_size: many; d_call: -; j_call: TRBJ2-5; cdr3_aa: CATSRDLWSKETQYF; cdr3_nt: TGTGCCACCAGCAGAGATCTATGGAGTAAAGAGACCCAGTACTTC